Shown below are 5 T cell receptor beta chains from a single sample sequenced in a study of cytomegalovirus exposure and HLA in healthy donors. PCR amplification relied on 60 Vbeta primers (plus 13 Jbeta primers). TCRdb's copy holds only in-frame clones and misses some; the assay was immunoSEQ multiplex PCR. The repertoire consists of about 120,000 clones, with about two thirds occurring once and the leading ten covering less than 4.5%. Sequencing was carried out using PBMCs. The source of these receptors is a man younger than 40 in good health and CMV-seronegative.

V is TRBV27 and J is TRBJ2-1, with 10 bases fitting TRBD2. This CDR3 spans 17 amino acids. With 2 bases clipped from V and 4 bases from J, the junction kept 8 bases outside the gene matches. In germline, CDR1 is MNHEY, CDR2 SMNVEV (reference sequence). The CDR3 sequence: CASSLLAGVGPYNEQFF. DNA of the CDR3: TGTGCCAGCAGTTTACTAGCGGGGGTAGGGCCATACAATGAGCAGTTCTTC.

The J gene is TRBJ1-2, the V gene TRBV5-1, with D tentatively TRBD1 (5 bases). CDR1 and CDR2 (germline): SGHRS, YFSETQ. V lost 4 bases and J lost 4, with 17 bases in between. The CDR3 loop spans 15 amino acids. The CDR3 DNA reads TGCGCCAGCAGCCCGGACGGGGGTTCGGGCTATGGCTACACCTTC. Protein: CASSPDGGSGYGYTF.

V usage is TRBV19 and J usage is TRBJ1-4; the D gene is possibly TRBD1 (6 bases). V was shortened by 3 bases and J by 8 bases, with 13 bases between the two germline ends. The germline V gene encodes CDR1 LNHDA and CDR2 SQIVND (reference sequence). The CDR3 extends over 14 amino acids. CDR3 sequence (DNA): TGTGCCAGTAGTATGGAGCAGGGGCTAGAAAAACTGTTTTTT. Translating it yields CASSMEQGLEKLFF.

The chain couples TRBV9 to TRBJ1-3; D not resolved. V lost 4 bases and J lost 2, with 7 bases in between. Germline-derived CDR1 and CDR2 are SGDLS and YYNGEE. The CDR3 runs to 13 residues. This CDR3 reads CASSREPGNTIYF. Written as DNA, the CDR3 is TGTGCCAGCAGCCGAGAACCTGGAAACACCATATATTTT.

J is TRBJ2-3 and V is TRBV28; tentative D call: TRBD2 (6 bases). Trimming removed 6 bases from V and 8 bases from J, with 21 bases in between. In germline, CDR1 is MDHEN, CDR2 SYDVKM. The length of the CDR3 is 15 residues. This CDR3 reads CASSPLRREGSTQYF. The DNA for the CDR3 is TGTGCCAGCAGCCCCCTTCGGCGGGAAGGAAGTACGCAGTATTTT.